This T cell receptor beta chain was sequenced during a study of PD-1 blockade in classical Hodgkin lymphoma. Notes on the study in general: In CD4+ cells, TCR diversity went up significantly by C4D1, but in CD8+ cells it did not. Excluded were patients who started nivolumab under 1 year after ASCT, a group that had lower diversity.

Clones were read by immunoSEQ multiplex PCR, and TCRdb kept only the in-frame ones, dropping some. The sample gives approximately 58,000 clones, under 95% of which show up once; 8% to 13% is in the top ten. On this clone: Its cognate antigen is unknown.

The length of the CDR3 is 14 residues. With 9 bases clipped from V and 3 bases from J, the junction kept 7 bases outside the gene matches. Germline values: CDR1 SGHVS, CDR2 FQNEAQ. Each and every patient relapsed after autologous stem cell transplantation, and patients got differing brentuximab vedotin exposure. Complete response, partial response or progressive disease constituted the best responses recorded. This TCR was recovered from a human donor with classical Hodgkin lymphoma. This chain links TRBV7-8 with TRBJ2-7, with 11 bases identical to TRBD1. The sample was peripheral blood mononuclear cells (PBMCs), taken before the second cycle of nivolumab. This CDR3 is CASATGTGGYEQYF. CDR3 bases: TGTGCCAGTGCAACCGGGACAGGGGGCTACGAGCAGTACTTC. Together with reference TRBV7-8 and TRBJ2-7, the CDR3 gives the full variable domain: GAGVSQSPRYKVAKRGQDVALRCDPISGHVSLFWYQQALGQGPEFLTYFQNEAQLDKSGLPSDRFFAERPEGSVSTLKIQRTQQEDSAVYLCASATGTGGYEQYFGPGTRLTVT.